The 25 T cell receptor beta chains reported below all come from one sample, sequenced in a study of blood T cell repertoires in COVID-19. Profiling relied on immunoSEQ multiplex PCR, and the TCRdb table lists in-frame clones only, not all of them. In the table there are almost 65,000 clones, around 89% of which are singletons. Input material: PBMCs or T cells enriched from blood (not recorded which). The source of these receptors is a woman in her thirties or forties who had recovered from COVID-19.

This sequence joins TRBV3-1 (or the pseudogene TRBV3-2) and TRBJ2-2, with D hard to call. Germline V gene sequence: CDR1 LGHDT, CDR2 YNNKEL (reference sequence). The V end lost 1 base, the J end lost 5 bases, and 8 bases lay between the germline ends. The CDR3 covers 14 residues. The CDR3 bases are TGTGCCAGCAGCCAAGGACAACCTACCGGGGAGCTGTTTTTT. It is translated as CASSQGQPTGELFF.

The chain carries TRBV5-1 and TRBJ2-3; 7 nucleotides match TRBD1. J was trimmed by 2 bases and V by 0 bases; bases with no gene match: 6. Germline V lookup: CDR1 SGHRS, CDR2 YFSETQ. The length of the CDR3 is 16 residues. This CDR3 is CASSLEAGGFTDTQYF. The CDR3 DNA reads TGCGCCAGCAGCTTGGAGGCAGGGGGATTCACAGATACGCAGTATTTT. The whole variable domain, filled in from reference TRBV5-1 and TRBJ2-3, reads KAGVTQTPRYLIKTRGQQVTLSCSPISGHRSVSWYQQTPGQGLQFLFEYFSETQRNKGNFPGRFSGRQFSNSRSEMNVSTLELGDSALYLCASSLEAGGFTDTQYFGPGTRLTVL.

V and J are TRBV7-2 and TRBJ2-5, with D perhaps TRBD2 (5 bases). Germline V gene sequence: CDR1 SGHTA, CDR2 FQGNSA. Between the trimmed V and J ends, which lost 3 bases and 1 base, there was a span of 6 bases. This CDR3 has 13 amino acids. The CDR3 reads CASSFRGQETQYF. CDR3 nucleotide sequence: TGTGCCAGCAGCTTTCGGGGCCAAGAGACCCAGTACTTC.

This clone is a singleton in its sample. V and J are TRBV27 and TRBJ2-1, with 9 bases aligning to TRBD2. Per germline, CDR1 MNHEY and CDR2 SMNVEV (reference sequence). The CDR3 runs 17 residues. Unmatched junction bases numbered 12, after V lost 2 bases and J lost 7 bases. CDR3 DNA sequence: TGTGCCAGCAGTTTAATGTTTGATAGCGGGGGCTTTAATGAGCAGTTCTTC. Translation: CASSLMFDSGGFNEQFF.

The chain links TRBV5-1 to TRBJ1-2; 9 nucleotides agree with TRBD1. V shed 4 bases and J 3 bases; nucleotides not matched to a gene: 7. Germline loops: CDR1 SGHRS, CDR2 YFSETQ. CDR3 length: 15 amino acids. CDR3 nucleotides: TGCGCCAGCAGCCCAAGCCGGGACAGGGACTATGGCTACACCTTC. Its translation is CASSPSRDRDYGYTF.

This clone appeared once. DNA of the CDR3: TGTGCCAGCAGCCCCTTCACCACCAGGGACGAGCAGTACTTC. It is translated as CASSPFTTRDEQYF. The gene calls are TRBV11-3 and TRBJ2-7; a possible D gene is TRBD1 (5 bases). Trimming left V 5 bases short and J 5 bases short, with 16 bases between. CDR3 size: 14 residues. Germline lookup yields CDR1 SGHNT and CDR2 YENEEA. The full variable domain, rest sourced from reference TRBV11-3 and TRBJ2-7, is EAGVVQSPRYKIIEKKQPVAFWCNPISGHNTLYWYLQNLGQGPELLIRYENEEAVDDSQLPKDRFSAERLKGVDSTLKIQPAELGDSAVYLCASSPFTTRDEQYFGPGTRLTVT.

V and J are TRBV14 and TRBJ1-6; no firm D call. In germline, CDR1 is SGHDN, CDR2 FVKESK. The CDR3 covers 15 residues. Between the trimmed V and J ends, which lost 0 bases and 6 bases, there was a span of 9 bases. The DNA of the CDR3 is TGTGCCAGCAGCCAAGATTCCGGGATTAATTCACCCCTCCACTTT. Its translation: CASSQDSGINSPLHF.

The chain uses TRBV19 and TRBJ2-3; no definite D call. The CDR3 is 13 amino acids. Trimming removed 3 bases from V and 5 bases from J, with 9 bases in between. Germline lookup yields CDR1 LNHDA and CDR2 SQIVND (reference sequence). The CDR3 region has the DNA TGTGCCAGTAGTATGCTAGTTCGAGATACGCAGTATTTT. Translated, it gives CASSMLVRDTQYF. The full variable domain, its missing parts supplied by reference TRBV19 and TRBJ2-3, is DGGITQSPKYLFRKEGQNVTLSCEQNLNHDAMYWYRQDPGQGLRLIYYSQIVNDFQKGDIAEGYSVSREKKESFPLTVTSAQKNPTAFYLCASSMLVRDTQYFGPGTRLTVL.

V gene TRBV15 combines with J gene TRBJ2-7; D may be TRBD2 (6 bases). Trimming left V 0 bases short and J 6 bases short, with 18 bases between. Looked up from germline, CDR1 is LNHNV and CDR2 is YYDKDF (reference sequence). The CDR3 loop spans 16 amino acids. In DNA form, the CDR3 reads TGTGCCACCAGCAGAGATATCTTAGTTGGGGGGAGCGAGCAGTACTTC. Translation: CATSRDILVGGSEQYF.

V usage is TRBV2 and J usage is TRBJ2-2, with D maybe TRBD2 (5 bases). The CDR3 consists of 15 residues. Trimming took 7 bases from V and 4 from J, leaving 16 bases between them. In germline, CDR1 is SNHLY, CDR2 FYNNEI. The CDR3 sequence is CASTGGRSGTGELFF. For the CDR3, the DNA is TGTGCCAGCACGGGCGGACGCAGCGGCACCGGGGAGCTGTTTTTT.

The chain has TRBV5-1 and TRBJ1-1; the D is unclear. The CDR3 is 13 residues long. Trimming took off 4 bases at V and 0 bases at J, with 7 bases between the two ends. In germline, CDR1 is SGHRS, CDR2 YFSETQ. CDR3: CASSPGLNTEAFF. Here the CDR3 DNA reads TGCGCCAGCAGCCCCGGGTTGAACACTGAAGCTTTCTTT. Drawing the rest from reference TRBV5-1 and TRBJ1-1, the complete variable domain is KAGVTQTPRYLIKTRGQQVTLSCSPISGHRSVSWYQQTPGQGLQFLFEYFSETQRNKGNFPGRFSGRQFSNSRSEMNVSTLELGDSALYLCASSPGLNTEAFFGQGTRLTVV.

The rearrangement links TRBV12-3 or TRBV12-4 to TRBJ1-2; 7 positions agree with TRBD1. The trim removed 3 bases at V and 8 bases at J, leaving 3 bases unmatched. CDR3 size: 12 residues. This chain's CDR3 is CASSLRGLGYTF. Here the CDR3 DNA reads TGTGCCAGCAGTTTGAGGGGGCTCGGCTACACCTTC.

The chain recombines TRBV11-2 with TRBJ2-3; D gene unclear. Germline lookup yields CDR1 SGHAT and CDR2 FQNNGV. V was cut by 1 base and J by 2 bases, with 7 bases left in between. This CDR3 has 14 residues. In nucleotides, the CDR3 is TGTGCCAGCAGCTTAGCAGAGGACACAGATACGCAGTATTTT. This sequence encodes CASSLAEDTDTQYF.

A single count supports this clone. This rearrangement joins TRBV5-3 to TRBJ1-2; D is unclear. TRBV5-3 is an ORF for which the function is uncertain. The CDR3 sequence is 14 residues long. Trimming removed 0 bases at V and 7 bases at J, with 13 bases between. The CDR3 region has the DNA TGTGCCAGAAGCTTGGAACAATTTGGAGGTGGCTACACCTTC. Its translation is CARSLEQFGGGYTF.

This chain joins TRBV5-1 and TRBJ1-1; tentative D call: TRBD1 (5 bases). Germline CDR1 is SGHRS and CDR2 is YFSETQ. CDR3 length equals 13 residues. V lost 0 bases and J 11 bases, leaving 14 bases between the germline ends. This chain's CDR3 is CASSLGFGGMAFF. Here the CDR3 DNA reads TGCGCCAGCAGCTTGGGGTTCGGGGGTATGGCTTTCTTT.

The rearrangement uses TRBV4-1 and TRBJ1-1, with 10 bases lining up with TRBD1. The CDR3 has 14 amino acids. Trimming took 6 bases from V and 8 from J; bases not matched to a gene: 9. Looked up from germline, CDR1 is MGHRA and CDR2 is YSYEKL. This CDR3 is CASRDPGQGTEAFF. The CDR3, as DNA: TGCGCCAGCAGAGACCCGGGACAGGGGACCGAAGCTTTCTTT.

The chain employs TRBV12-3 or TRBV12-4 and TRBJ2-7; D gene unclear. Trimming removed 5 bases at V and 3 bases at J, with 5 bases between. CDR3 length equals 11 residues. The CDR3 sequence: CASSLNYEQYF. The CDR3, as DNA: TGTGCCAGCAGTCTAAACTACGAGCAGTACTTC.

The chain is built from TRBV27 and TRBJ1-6, with 7 bases lining up with TRBD1. Germline lookup yields CDR1 MNHEY and CDR2 SMNVEV (reference sequence). The CDR3 spans 15 residues. V gave up 4 bases and J gave up 7 bases; unmatched junction bases: 7. CDR3 residues: CASSSTGPTNSPLHF. The CDR3 region has the DNA TGTGCCAGCAGTTCGACAGGGCCTACAAATTCACCCCTCCACTTT.

V gene TRBV3-1 (or the pseudogene TRBV3-2) combines with J gene TRBJ2-7; 11 bases are a match to TRBD2. The V and J ends lost 3 bases and 1 base, in that order; junction bases with no gene match: 5. Germline V gene lookup returns CDR1 LGHDT and CDR2 YNNKEL (reference sequence). The CDR3 length is 16 residues. CDR3 residues: CASSQYSGGESYEQYF. In DNA form, the CDR3 reads TGTGCCAGCAGCCAGTATAGCGGGGGGGAATCCTACGAGCAGTACTTC.

This rearrangement joins TRBV6-4 to TRBJ1-1; 8 bases line up with TRBD1. Germline CDR1 reads MRHNA; CDR2 reads SNTAGT. V shed 1 base, J shed 1 base, and the junction held 14 bases outside the gene matches. The CDR3 extends over 19 amino acids. DNA for the CDR3: TGTGCCAGCAGTGACTTATCACGGGACCGGGACAGGTCGAACACTGAAGCTTTCTTT. Its translation: CASSDLSRDRDRSNTEAFF.

This sequence joins TRBV7-3 and TRBJ1-1; D unresolved. CDR3 length: 13 amino acids. Germline V gene data show CDR1 as SGHTA and CDR2 as FQGTGA. Trimming removed 2 bases from V and 5 bases from J, with 9 bases in between. The CDR3 nucleotides read TGTGCCAGCAGCTTATTACAGAGAACTGAAGCTTTCTTT. It specifies CASSLLQRTEAFF.

This chain links TRBV10-1 with TRBJ2-2; tentative D call: TRBD1 (6 bases). Germline V gene lookup returns CDR1 WNHNN and CDR2 SYGVQD (reference sequence). V lost 8 bases and J lost 1, with 11 bases in between. The CDR3 sequence is 14 residues long. DNA of the CDR3: TGCGCCAGCTCCCCGGGACAGAACACCGGGGAGCTGTTTTTT. Its translation: CASSPGQNTGELFF.

The chain carries TRBV7-2 and TRBJ2-3, with 11 bases fitting TRBD2. The V gene end was trimmed by 3 bases and the J gene end by 4 bases; junction bases not matched to a gene: 9. CDR1 is SGHTA and CDR2 is FQGNSA in the germline V gene. This CDR3 is built from 17 residues. Here the CDR3 reads CASSFLTSGGRADTQYF. The CDR3 DNA reads TGTGCCAGCAGCTTCCTTACTAGCGGGGGTAGGGCAGATACGCAGTATTTT.

This sequence joins TRBV10-2 and TRBJ2-7; the D gene is possibly TRBD2 (6 bases). Germline V gene sequence: CDR1 WSHSY, CDR2 SAAADI. V was pared by 2 bases and J by 7 bases, with 18 bases between. CDR3 length: 15 amino acids. DNA of the CDR3: TGCGCCAGCAGTGAGGTCGGGGATAGCGGTACTGAGCAGTACTTC. It yields the protein CASSEVGDSGTEQYF.

V usage is TRBV6-5 and J usage is TRBJ2-1; D may be TRBD2 (6 bases). CDR3 size: 14 residues. V was shortened by 6 bases and J by 3 bases, with 12 bases between the two germline ends. Germline V gives CDR1 MNHEY, CDR2 SVGAGI. The CDR3 here is CASRGSTSYNEQFF. The DNA for the CDR3 is TGTGCCAGCAGAGGATCGACTAGCTACAATGAGCAGTTCTTC.